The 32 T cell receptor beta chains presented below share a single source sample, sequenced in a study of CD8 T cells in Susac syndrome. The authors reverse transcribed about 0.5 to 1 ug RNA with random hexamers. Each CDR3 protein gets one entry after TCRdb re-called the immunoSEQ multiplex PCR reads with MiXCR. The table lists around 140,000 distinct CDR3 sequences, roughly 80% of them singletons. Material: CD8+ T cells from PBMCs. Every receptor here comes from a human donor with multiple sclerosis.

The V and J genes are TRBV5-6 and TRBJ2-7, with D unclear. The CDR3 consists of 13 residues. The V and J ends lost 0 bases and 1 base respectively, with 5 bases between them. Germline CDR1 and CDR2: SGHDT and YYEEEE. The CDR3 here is CASSLDGSYEQYV. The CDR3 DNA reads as TGTGCCAGCAGCTTGGACGGGTCCTACGAGCAGTACGTC.

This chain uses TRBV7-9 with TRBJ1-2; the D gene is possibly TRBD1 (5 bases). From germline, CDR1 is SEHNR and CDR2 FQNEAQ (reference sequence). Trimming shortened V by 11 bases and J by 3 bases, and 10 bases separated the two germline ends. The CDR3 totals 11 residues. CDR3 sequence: CAVEGDYGYTF. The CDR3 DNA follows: TGTGCCGTGGAAGGGGACTATGGCTACACCTTC.

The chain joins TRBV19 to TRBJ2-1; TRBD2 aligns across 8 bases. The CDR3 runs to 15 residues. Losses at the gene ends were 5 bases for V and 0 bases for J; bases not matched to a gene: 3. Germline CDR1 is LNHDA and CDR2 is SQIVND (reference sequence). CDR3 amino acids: CASSPGGFSYNEQFF. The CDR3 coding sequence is TGTGCCAGTAGTCCGGGGGGGTTCTCCTACAATGAGCAGTTCTTC.

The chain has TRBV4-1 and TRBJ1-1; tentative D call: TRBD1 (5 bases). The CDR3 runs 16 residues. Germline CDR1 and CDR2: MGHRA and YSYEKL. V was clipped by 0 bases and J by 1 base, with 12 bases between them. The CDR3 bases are TGCGCCAGCAGCCAAGAAATGCGCAGGGAGAACACTGAAGCTTTCTTT. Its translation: CASSQEMRRENTEAFF.

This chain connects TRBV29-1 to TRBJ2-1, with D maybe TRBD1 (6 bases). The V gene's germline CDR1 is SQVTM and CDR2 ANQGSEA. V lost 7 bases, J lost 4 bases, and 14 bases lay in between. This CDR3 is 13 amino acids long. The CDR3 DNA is TGCAGCGCGTGGGGGACAACTTACAATGAGCAGTTCTTC. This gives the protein CSAWGTTYNEQFF.

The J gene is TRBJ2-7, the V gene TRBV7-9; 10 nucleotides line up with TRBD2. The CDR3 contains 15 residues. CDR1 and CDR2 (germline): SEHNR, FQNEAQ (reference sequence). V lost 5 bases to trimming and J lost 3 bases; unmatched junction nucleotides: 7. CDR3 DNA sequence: TGTGCCAGCAGCCCCGGACTAGCGGAAGACTACGAGCAGTACGTC. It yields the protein CASSPGLAEDYEQYV.

In DNA form, the CDR3 reads TGTGCCAGCATCGGGTCCTACAATGAGCAGTTCTTC. Residues: CASIGSYNEQFF. The genes are TRBV27 and TRBJ2-1; the D is unclear. CDR1 is MNHEY, CDR2 SMNVEV, per germline (reference sequence). Deletions cut 7 bases from V and 1 base from J, with 5 bases between. CDR3 length: 12 amino acids.

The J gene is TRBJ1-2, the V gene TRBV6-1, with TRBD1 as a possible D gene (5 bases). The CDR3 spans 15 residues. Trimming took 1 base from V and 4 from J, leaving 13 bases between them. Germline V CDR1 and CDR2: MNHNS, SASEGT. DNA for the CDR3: TGTGCCAGCAGTGAAGTAGGCGGGGGGAGCTATGGCTACACCTTC. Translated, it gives CASSEVGGGSYGYTF.

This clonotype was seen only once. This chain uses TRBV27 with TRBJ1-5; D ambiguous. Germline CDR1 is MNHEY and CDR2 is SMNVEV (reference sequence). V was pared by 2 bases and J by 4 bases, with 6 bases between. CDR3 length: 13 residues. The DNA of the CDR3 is TGTGCCAGCAGTTTAGGGGATAATCAGCCCCAGCATTTT. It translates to CASSLGDNQPQHF.

The CDR3 spells CASSQDLGSAYEQYV. The CDR3, as DNA: TGCGCCAGCAGCCAAGATCTTGGCAGCGCCTACGAGCAGTACGTC. V is TRBV4-3 and J is TRBJ2-7, with D unclear. This CDR3 contains 15 residues. Germline V gives CDR1 LGHNA, CDR2 YSLEER. V lost 0 bases and J lost 2, with 11 bases in between.

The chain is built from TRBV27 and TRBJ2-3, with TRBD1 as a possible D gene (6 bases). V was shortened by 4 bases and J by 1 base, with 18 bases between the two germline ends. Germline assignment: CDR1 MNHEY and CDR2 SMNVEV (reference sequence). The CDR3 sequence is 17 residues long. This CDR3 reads CASSSPQGLIGTDTQYF. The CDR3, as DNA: TGTGCCAGCAGTTCTCCACAGGGTCTTATCGGCACAGATACGCAGTATTTT.

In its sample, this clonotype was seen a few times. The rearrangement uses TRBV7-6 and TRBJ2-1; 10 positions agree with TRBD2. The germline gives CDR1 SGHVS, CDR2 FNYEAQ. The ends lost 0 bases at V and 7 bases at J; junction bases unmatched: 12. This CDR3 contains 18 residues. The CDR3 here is CASSLALWAAGGPNEQFF. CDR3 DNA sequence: TGTGCCAGCAGCTTAGCGCTCTGGGCAGCGGGAGGGCCGAATGAGCAGTTCTTC.

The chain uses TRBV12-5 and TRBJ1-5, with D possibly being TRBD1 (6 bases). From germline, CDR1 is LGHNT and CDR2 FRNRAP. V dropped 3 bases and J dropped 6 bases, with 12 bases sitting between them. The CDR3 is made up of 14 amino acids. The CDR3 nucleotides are TGTGCTAGTGGTTTATGGGGGCTGGGTCAGCCCCAGCATTTT. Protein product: CASGLWGLGQPQHF.

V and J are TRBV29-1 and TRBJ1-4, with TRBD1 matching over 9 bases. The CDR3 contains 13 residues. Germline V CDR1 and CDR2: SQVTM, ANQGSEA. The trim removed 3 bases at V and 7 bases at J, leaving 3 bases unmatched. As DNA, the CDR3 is TGCAGCGTTGAGGACAGGGGCCCTGAAAAACTGTTTTTT. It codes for CSVEDRGPEKLFF.

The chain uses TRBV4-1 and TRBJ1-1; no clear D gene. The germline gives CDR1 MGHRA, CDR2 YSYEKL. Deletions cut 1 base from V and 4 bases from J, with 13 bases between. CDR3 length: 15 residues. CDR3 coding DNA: TGCGCCAGCAGCCAAGTTTCGGGTTGGGTCACTGAAGCTTTCTTT. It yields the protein CASSQVSGWVTEAFF.

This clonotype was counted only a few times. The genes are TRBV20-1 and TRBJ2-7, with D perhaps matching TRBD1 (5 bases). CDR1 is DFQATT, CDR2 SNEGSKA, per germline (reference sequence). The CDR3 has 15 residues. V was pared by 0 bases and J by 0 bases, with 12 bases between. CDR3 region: CSARDRQSPSYEQYV. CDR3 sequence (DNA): TGCAGTGCTAGAGATAGACAGTCACCCTCCTACGAGCAGTACGTC.

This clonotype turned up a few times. CDR3 amino acids: CASSLPLERETQYF. As DNA, the CDR3 is TGTGCCAGCAGTTTGCCCCTCGAAAGAGAGACCCAGTACTTC. This chain connects TRBV6-1 to TRBJ2-5; no reliable D call. Per germline, CDR1 MNHNS and CDR2 SASEGT. This CDR3 is built from 14 residues. Trimming removed 5 bases at V and 4 bases at J, with 14 bases between.

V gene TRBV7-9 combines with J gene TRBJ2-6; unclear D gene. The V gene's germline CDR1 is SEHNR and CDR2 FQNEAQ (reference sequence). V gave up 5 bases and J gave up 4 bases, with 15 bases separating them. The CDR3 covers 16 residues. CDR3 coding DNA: TGTGCCAGCAGCCCAACATCGGCAATCGGGGCCAACGTCCTGACTTTC. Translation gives CASSPTSAIGANVLTF.

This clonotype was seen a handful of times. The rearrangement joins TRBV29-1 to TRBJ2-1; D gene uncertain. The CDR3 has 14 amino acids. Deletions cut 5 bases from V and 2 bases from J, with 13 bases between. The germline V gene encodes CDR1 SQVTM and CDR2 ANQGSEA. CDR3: CSVTPPITYNEQFF. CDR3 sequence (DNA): TGCAGCGTTACCCCCCCTATTACCTACAATGAGCAGTTCTTC.

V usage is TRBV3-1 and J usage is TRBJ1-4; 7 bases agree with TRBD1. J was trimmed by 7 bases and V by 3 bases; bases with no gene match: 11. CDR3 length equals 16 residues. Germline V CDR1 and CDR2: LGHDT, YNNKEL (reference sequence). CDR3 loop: CASSHAGDSDGEKLFF. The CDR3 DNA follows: TGTGCCAGCAGCCACGCTGGGGACAGCGACGGTGAAAAACTGTTTTTT.

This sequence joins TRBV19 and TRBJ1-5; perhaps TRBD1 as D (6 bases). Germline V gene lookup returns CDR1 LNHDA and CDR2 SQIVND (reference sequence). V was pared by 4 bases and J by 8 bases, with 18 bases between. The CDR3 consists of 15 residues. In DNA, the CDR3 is TGTGCCAGTAGTACAGCGGCCGGGGGCCTGAAGCCCCAGCATTTT. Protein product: CASSTAAGGLKPQHF.

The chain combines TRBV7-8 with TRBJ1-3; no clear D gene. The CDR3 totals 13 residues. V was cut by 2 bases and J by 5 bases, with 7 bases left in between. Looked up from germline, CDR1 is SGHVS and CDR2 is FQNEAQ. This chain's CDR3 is CASSLRGRNTIYF. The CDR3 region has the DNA TGTGCCAGCAGCTTACGGGGTAGAAACACCATATATTTT. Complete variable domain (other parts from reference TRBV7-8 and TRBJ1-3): GAGVSQSPRYKVAKRGQDVALRCDPISGHVSLFWYQQALGQGPEFLTYFQNEAQLDKSGLPSDRFFAERPEGSVSTLKIQRTQQEDSAVYLCASSLRGRNTIYFGEGSWLTVV.

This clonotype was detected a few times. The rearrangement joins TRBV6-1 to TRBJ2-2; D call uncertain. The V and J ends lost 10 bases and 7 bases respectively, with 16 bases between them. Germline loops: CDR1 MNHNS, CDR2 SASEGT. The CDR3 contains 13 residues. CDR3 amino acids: CAITDNQVGELFF. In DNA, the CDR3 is TGTGCCATCACCGACAATCAAGTCGGGGAGCTGTTTTTT.

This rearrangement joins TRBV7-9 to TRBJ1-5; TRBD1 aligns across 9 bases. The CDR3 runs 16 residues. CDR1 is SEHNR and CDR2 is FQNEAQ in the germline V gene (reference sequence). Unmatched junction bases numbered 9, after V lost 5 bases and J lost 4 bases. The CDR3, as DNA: TGTGCCAGCAGCCCCCTTGGACAGGGGAAGAATCAGCCCCAGCATTTT. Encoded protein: CASSPLGQGKNQPQHF.

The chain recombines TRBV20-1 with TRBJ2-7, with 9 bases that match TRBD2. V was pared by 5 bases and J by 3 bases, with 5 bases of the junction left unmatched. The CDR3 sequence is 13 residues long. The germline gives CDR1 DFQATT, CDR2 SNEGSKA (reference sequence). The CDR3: CSAPRTSDYEQYF. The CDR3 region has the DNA TGCAGTGCTCCCCGGACTAGCGACTACGAGCAGTACTTC.

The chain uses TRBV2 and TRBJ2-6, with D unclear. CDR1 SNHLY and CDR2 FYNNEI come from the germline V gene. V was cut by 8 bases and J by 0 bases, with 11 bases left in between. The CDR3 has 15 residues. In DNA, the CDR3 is TGTGCCAGCTACGGTGTGGACTCTGGGGCCAACGTCCTGACTTTC. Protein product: CASYGVDSGANVLTF.

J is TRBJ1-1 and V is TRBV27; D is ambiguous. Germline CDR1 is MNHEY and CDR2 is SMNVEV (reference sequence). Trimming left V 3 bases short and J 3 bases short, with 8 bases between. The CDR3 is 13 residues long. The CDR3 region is CASSLYGDTEAFF. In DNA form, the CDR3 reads TGTGCCAGCAGTTTGTATGGGGACACTGAAGCTTTCTTT.

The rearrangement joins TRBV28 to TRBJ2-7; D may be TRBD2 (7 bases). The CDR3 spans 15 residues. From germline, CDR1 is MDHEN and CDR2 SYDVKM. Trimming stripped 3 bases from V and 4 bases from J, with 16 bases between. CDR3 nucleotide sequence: TGTGCCAGCAGTTTTAGGGGGGGTCTGAATTACGAGCAGTACTTC. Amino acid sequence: CASSFRGGLNYEQYF.

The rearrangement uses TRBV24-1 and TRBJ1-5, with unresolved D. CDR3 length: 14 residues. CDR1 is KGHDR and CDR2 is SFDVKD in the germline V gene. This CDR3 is CAVGEGYSNQPQHF. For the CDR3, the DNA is TGTGCAGTTGGTGAGGGTTATAGCAATCAGCCCCAGCATTTT.

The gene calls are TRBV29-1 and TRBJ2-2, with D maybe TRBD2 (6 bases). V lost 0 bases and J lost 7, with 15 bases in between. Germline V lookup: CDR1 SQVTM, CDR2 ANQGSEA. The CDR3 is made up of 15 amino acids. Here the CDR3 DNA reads TGCAGCGTTGAAGATCGGCGGGGCCGGGACGGGGAGCTGTTTTTT. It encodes CSVEDRRGRDGELFF.

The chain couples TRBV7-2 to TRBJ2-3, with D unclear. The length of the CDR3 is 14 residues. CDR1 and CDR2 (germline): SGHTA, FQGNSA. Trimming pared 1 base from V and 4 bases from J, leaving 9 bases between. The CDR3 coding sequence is TGTGCCAGCAGCTTAGTGCATTCGGCAGATACGCAGTATTTT. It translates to CASSLVHSADTQYF.

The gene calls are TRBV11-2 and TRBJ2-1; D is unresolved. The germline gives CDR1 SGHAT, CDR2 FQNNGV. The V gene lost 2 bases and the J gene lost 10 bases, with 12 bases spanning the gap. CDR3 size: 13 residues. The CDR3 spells CASSLPPGSEQFF. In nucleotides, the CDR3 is TGTGCCAGCAGCTTACCCCCGGGCAGCGAGCAGTTCTTC.